This T cell receptor (beta chain) emerged from a study of blood T cell repertoires in COVID-19. On the study more broadly: Nucleic acid was either cDNA or gDNA, and it came from T cells, B-cell-depleted T cells, or PBMCs.

Living in 24 US areas, the participants were between 18 and 89 years of age. Clinical history as reported by participants underpinned cohort assignment. The CDR3 spans 19 residues. Trimming at V came to 2 bases and at J to 2 bases, leaving 11 bases not matched to a gene. Germline lookup yields CDR1 SEHNR and CDR2 FQNEAQ (reference sequence). Generated by immunoSEQ multiplex PCR, the TCRdb table keeps only in-frame clones and is missing some. The sample consists of roughly 280,000 clones, approximately 90% of them appearing once. The source is a man aged 35-49 years who had been exposed to COVID-19. Sequenced material: PBMCs or T cells enriched from blood (not recorded which). J is TRBJ2-3 and V is TRBV7-9, with 12 positions matching TRBD2. The CDR3 coding sequence is TGTGCCAGCAGCTTATGGCCCCTGACTAGCGGGAGTGTCACAGATACGCAGTATTTT. Translated: CASSLWPLTSGSVTDTQYF.